This paragraph reports one T cell receptor beta chain. This clonotype was recorded a few times. Its target antigen remains unknown. Per-nucleotide qualities are absent, and no much larger clonotype sits a single base away. The germline V gene supplies CDR1 SGHTA and CDR2 FQGNSA. Trimmed from V: 3 bases; trimmed from J: 7 bases; junction bases lacking a gene match: 3. Including the terminal cysteine and phenylalanine, the CDR3 comprises 14 residues. Here the CDR3 DNA is all that survives: 42 bases in frame from base 1. Library prep was done by RT-PCR. The sample was run on an Illumina HiSeq 2500. Starting from the raw public reads, TCRdb applied fastp trimming at Q25, assembled clones with MiXCR and retained in-frame beta chains. Rows with one shared CDR3 protein collapse into an entry with the most common genes and DNA. The sample data list some 540,000 distinct CDR3 sequences, and roughly 23% of these were observed just once. 2.5% to 3.5% of the sample rests with the top ten.

This sample is drawn from a study of response to subunit inactivated influenza vaccine (dated by TCRdb to 2017 to 2018). For the study in its entirety: Deep quantitative profiling of the T cell receptor repertoire was used in the study to follow responses to a trivalent subunit inactivated influenza vaccine.

Findings and caveats that apply to the study as a whole: The authors proposed that each seasonal influenza vaccination may bring in only a limited number of new T cells.

The sample was also reused in another study, on T cells expressing NK-cell markers. According to the second study: The TCR beta cDNA libraries were made using 5'RACE template switching, a step that added both a universal primer site and unique molecular identifiers. Three sorted T-cell subsets (CD3+CD56+NKG2C+, CD3+CD56+NKG2C- and CD3+CD56-NKG2C+) from about 8 donors had their TCR beta-chain repertoires profiled. Among the eight sequenced donors, only one was HCMV-seronegative, while the other seven were HCMV-seropositive. In several experiments an anti-gammadeltaTCR antibody was added to restrict sorting to alphabetaTCR-expressing T cells. In about six donors, the dominant CD3+CD56+NKG2C+ clonotypes were found to rank among the top 10 CD8+ clonotypes and to make up about 1.0-7.5% of CD8+ T cells. Those dominant clonotypes were again the most abundant among CD3+CD56-NKG2C+ cells in four donors, at about 28.3-60.1%. Whether the expanded NKG2C-expressing T cell clones were specific for HCMV antigens remained unclear. All eight donors whose samples were sequenced were randomly selected healthy volunteers, three of them men and five women. A commercial ELISA kit detecting HCMV-specific IgG in serum was used to determine HCMV serostatus. Peripheral blood mononuclear cells were isolated from blood by Ficoll density gradient centrifugation. CD4+ and CD8+ T cells were isolated from PBMC by magnetic immunoseparation with Miltenyi isolation kits. cDNA synthesis was primed from the TCR beta constant segment and was followed by two successive PCR amplification steps. The libraries were sequenced on Illumina HiSeq 2000/2500, MiSeq or NextSeq, producing 2 x 150 bp reads. MIGEC was used to demultiplex reads and group the reads by UMI, and MiTCR was used to assemble and quantify clonotypes. To exclude erroneous sequences, only TCR cDNA sequences supported by at least two reads were retained. The tcR package was used for downstream repertoire analysis, with clonotypes matched between fractions based on CDR3 nucleotide sequence plus V segment. VDJmatch was used to annotate antigen specificity against VDJdb, with one amino acid substitution allowed in CDR3.

Sequenced material: CD4+ T cells sorted from PBMCs, taken less than 13 days after vaccination. The sequence joins TRBV7-2 to TRBJ2-2; TRBD1 agrees with 9 junctional bases. The TCR was taken from a man aged 45-65 years who received an inactivated influenza vaccine. Donor details come from another sample of the same person, matched by shared clones. The DNA sequence is given as TGTGCCAGCAGCTTCGGGACAGGGATCGGGGAGCTGTTTTTT. Translated, this is CASSFGTGIGELFF.